This record concerns one T cell receptor beta chain sequence. Its antigen is unknown. Regarding treatment: oral pan-JAK inhibitor, 5-10 mg twice daily. Samples from alopecia areata patients were lesional scalp punch biopsies and peripheral blood. The data belong to a study of CD8+ T cells in alopecia areata. Study overall: Treated patients were dosed with oral tofacitinib, taking 5 to 10 mg twice daily. Tofacitinib exposure lasted 6 to 18 months, followed by 6 months off drug.

Broader study findings: Many expanded lesional clones remained in scalp and blood on tofacitinib.

The J segment lost 3 bases and the V segment lost 5 bases, leaving 11 bases of the junction unmatched. The germline V gene encodes CDR1 ENHRY and CDR2 SYGVKD. This CDR3 is built from 16 residues. Extracted RNA was reverse transcribed, and the resulting cDNA served as sequencing template. The table came from immunoSEQ multiplex PCR; TCRdb's copy has only in-frame clones and leaves some out. The sample has about 140,000 clones, roughly 82% seen once. This chain uses TRBV10-3 with TRBJ2-7; 9 nucleotides line up with TRBD1. The sequence came from a human donor with alopecia areata. Sequencing used CD8+ T cells sorted from blood, obtained at week 4, from a patient treated with tofacitinib. This CDR3 reads CAISNGDRAGGYEQYF. CDR3 sequence (DNA): TGTGCCATCAGTAACGGGGACAGGGCCGGAGGCTACGAGCAGTACTTC.